Presented here are 30 T cell receptor beta chains from one specimen sequenced in a study of spatial heterogeneity in lung cancer. Each CDR3 protein is one row after TCRdb ran MiXCR on the 5' RACE reads. The sample includes 40,000 to 45,000 distinct CDR3 sequences, roughly an eighth of them seen just once. Time point given: sample taken at primary tumor resection. Sequencing was performed on PBMCs, taken at surgery. The receptor set was obtained from a male donor with early-stage non-small cell lung cancer.

There are a few counts of this clonotype. This chain connects TRBV6-6 to TRBJ1-3, with D perhaps matching TRBD1 (5 bases). Trimming took 6 bases from V and 0 from J, leaving 12 bases between them. There are 15 residues in the CDR3. CDR1 is MNHNY and CDR2 is SVGAGI in the germline V gene (reference sequence). CDR3: CASREQVFSGNTIYF. DNA of the CDR3: TGTGCCAGCAGGGAACAGGTTTTCTCTGGAAACACCATATATTTT.

There are a few counts of this clonotype. The rearrangement uses TRBV21-1 and TRBJ1-1; no DNA check was done on the table's D call, TRBD1. TRBV21-1 is reported as a pseudogene. This CDR3 is built from 15 residues. CDR3 region: CASSKIVTGGTEAFF. The CDR3 DNA follows: TGTGCCAGCAGCAAAATTGTAACAGGGGGTACTGAAGCTTTCTTT.

J is TRBJ2-1 and V is TRBV29-1; 10 positions agree with TRBD2. This CDR3 comprises 13 residues. Germline V lookup: CDR1 SQVTM, CDR2 ANQGSEA. After removal of 5 bases from V and 9 bases from J, the junction contained 7 bases not matched to a gene. CDR3 nucleotide sequence: TGCAGCGTTTTTGTAGCGGGAGGAGGTGAGCAGTTCTTC. It specifies CSVFVAGGGEQFF.

A word on this clonotype: A junction boundary mismatches the germline segment, possibly from a read error. The chain recombines TRBV29-1 with TRBJ2-1; no clear D. Germline CDR1 reads SQVTM; CDR2 reads ANQGSEA. The CDR3 is made up of 15 amino acids. CDR3 residues: CGVEGFDGTYNEQFF. CDR3 in DNA: TGCGGCGTTGAAGGATTTGATGGGACCTACAATGAGCAGTTCTTC.

Only a few counts were recorded for this clonotype. The V gene is TRBV4-3, the J gene TRBJ2-5, with 7 positions matching TRBD2. V dropped 6 bases and J dropped 4; count of bases not matched to a gene: 8. CDR1 is LGHNA and CDR2 is YSLEER in the germline V gene. This CDR3 has 14 amino acids. This chain's CDR3 is CASSQSSGGETQYF. The CDR3 bases are TGCGCCAGCAGTCAGTCTAGCGGCGGAGAGACCCAGTACTTC.

This clonotype was seen a handful of times. The V call is TRBV5-1, the J call TRBJ2-7; TRBD1 aligns across 7 bases. The J segment lost 3 bases and the V segment lost 0 bases, leaving 12 bases of the junction unmatched. Per the germline V gene, CDR1 is SGHRS and CDR2 is YFSETQ. The CDR3 covers 17 residues. Here the CDR3 DNA reads TGCGCCAGCAGCTTGGTCCCTGGGACAGCCGCACTCTACGAGCAGTACTTC. Its protein is CASSLVPGTAALYEQYF.

J is TRBJ2-5 and V is TRBV6-2 or TRBV6-3; 7 bases align to TRBD2. The CDR3 is 15 amino acids. The ends lost 4 bases at V and 2 bases at J; junction bases unmatched: 7. Germline CDR1 and CDR2: MNHEY and SVGEGT. The CDR3 sequence is CASSFRLAAQETQYF. Written as DNA, the CDR3 is TGTGCCAGCAGTTTCCGACTAGCTGCGCAAGAGACCCAGTACTTC.

In this sample, this clonotype turned up many times. This chain links TRBV28 with TRBJ1-2; D remains unclear. The CDR3 is 14 residues long. CDR1 is MDHEN and CDR2 is SYDVKM in the germline V gene. Trimming stripped 6 bases from V and 3 bases from J, with 14 bases between. The CDR3 protein is CASSPSLGYYGYTF. In DNA, the CDR3 is TGTGCCAGCAGCCCCTCCCTCGGATACTATGGCTACACCTTC.

This clonotype turned up a few times. The V call is TRBV7-2, the J call TRBJ1-1, with unresolved D. The germline V gene has CDR1 SGHTA and CDR2 FQGNSA. The CDR3 has 13 amino acids. V was shortened by 3 bases and J by 3 bases, with 8 bases between the two germline ends. CDR3 DNA: TGTGCCAGCAGCTTCGGGGTCGACACTGAAGCTTTCTTT. Encoded protein: CASSFGVDTEAFF. Full variable domain (rest looked up from reference TRBV7-2 and TRBJ1-1): GAGVSQSPSNKVTEKGKDVELRCDPISGHTALYWYRQSLGQGLEFLIYFQGNSAPDKSGLPSDRFSAERTGGSVSTLTIQRTQQEDSAVYLCASSFGVDTEAFFGQGTRLTVV.

Many counts were recorded for this clonotype. The rearrangement uses TRBV19 and TRBJ1-4; 7 positions agree with TRBD1. Trimming at V came to 5 bases and at J to 6 bases, leaving 6 bases not matched to a gene. The CDR3 is made up of 14 amino acids. Germline V gene sequence: CDR1 LNHDA, CDR2 SQIVND (reference sequence). The CDR3 nucleotides are TGTGCCAGTAGTGCGGGACAGTACGATGAAAAACTGTTTTTT. Protein sequence: CASSAGQYDEKLFF.

This clonotype was detected only a few times. This chain connects TRBV20-1 to TRBJ2-4; D gene uncertain. CDR1 DFQATT and CDR2 SNEGSKA come from the germline V gene (reference sequence). CDR3 length: 13 residues. CDR3 DNA: TGCAGCCTCCCGGTCCCGGCCAAAAACATTCAGTACTTC. Translating gives CSLPVPAKNIQYF.

This clonotype was detected a few times. The chain carries TRBV5-5 and TRBJ1-2; D not certain. Germline-derived CDR1 and CDR2 are SGHKS and YYEKEE (reference sequence). The length of the CDR3 is 16 residues. Trimming left V 2 bases short and J 5 bases short, with 19 bases between. The CDR3 region is CASSFIRSAGGYGYTF. CDR3 bases: TGTGCCAGCAGCTTTATTCGGTCTGCGGGAGGATATGGCTACACCTTC.

V and J are TRBV6-2 or TRBV6-3 and TRBJ2-2; maybe TRBD1 (6 bases). The CDR3 consists of 17 residues. CDR1 is MNHEY and CDR2 is SVGEGT in the germline V gene. The V gene lost 2 bases and the J gene lost 5 bases, with 18 bases spanning the gap. CDR3 loop: CASSYARGSDLTGELFF. In nucleotides, the CDR3 is TGTGCCAGCAGTTACGCCAGGGGATCGGATTTGACCGGGGAGCTGTTTTTT.

Only a few counts were recorded for this clonotype. This sequence joins TRBV29-1 and TRBJ1-5, with D maybe TRBD1 (5 bases). Germline V gene sequence: CDR1 SQVTM, CDR2 ANQGSEA. The CDR3 spans 13 residues. V was pared by 3 bases and J by 8 bases, with 14 bases between. In DNA form, the CDR3 reads TGCAGCGTTGAGAAAGGGAGAGGGGAGCCCCAGCATTTT. Protein: CSVEKGRGEPQHF.

The rearrangement links TRBV6-6 to TRBJ1-5; possible D gene TRBD1, 5 bases. Trimming left V 2 bases short and J 4 bases short, with 12 bases between. Per germline, CDR1 MNHNY and CDR2 SVGAGI (reference sequence). CDR3 length equals 15 residues. CDR3 protein: CASSYPNPGNQPQHF. In nucleotides, the CDR3 is TGTGCCAGCAGTTACCCGAACCCAGGGAATCAGCCCCAGCATTTT.

This clonotype came up many times. The chain recombines TRBV29-1 with TRBJ2-5; possibly TRBD2 for D (5 bases). V gave up 8 bases and J gave up 2 bases, with 12 bases separating them. Germline V gene data show CDR1 as SQVTM and CDR2 as ANQGSEA. The CDR3 has 12 amino acids. The CDR3 spells CSTAGPQETQYF. The DNA of the CDR3 is TGCAGCACCGCGGGCCCACAAGAGACCCAGTACTTC.

A few counts support this clonotype. This sequence joins TRBV4-1 and TRBJ1-2; D is unresolved. Trimming took 4 bases from V and 8 from J, leaving 20 bases between them. The CDR3 runs to 15 residues. The germline gives CDR1 MGHRA, CDR2 YSYEKL. CDR3 nucleotide sequence: TGCGCCAGCAGCCTTGACCCCCAGGATCCTAGGGGCTACACCTTC. This translates into CASSLDPQDPRGYTF.

This chain connects TRBV20-1 to TRBJ1-2; D possibly corresponds to TRBD1 (6 bases). Germline-derived CDR1 and CDR2 are DFQATT and SNEGSKA (reference sequence). V gave up 3 bases and J gave up 1 base, with 9 bases separating them. This CDR3 is 13 amino acids long. The CDR3 loop is CSAREGVNYGYTF. For the CDR3, the DNA is TGCAGTGCTAGGGAGGGGGTTAACTATGGCTACACCTTC.

This clonotype showed up many times. The rearrangement joins TRBV9 to TRBJ2-7, with TRBD1 matching over 8 bases. V lost 3 bases and J lost 5; bases outside the gene matches: 7. Germline V gene data show CDR1 as SGDLS and CDR2 as YYNGEE. This CDR3 is built from 14 residues. For the CDR3, the DNA is TGTGCCAGCAGCGCTACAGGGGGACGGGACGAGCAGTACTTC. It codes for CASSATGGRDEQYF.

Many counts were recorded for this clonotype. The rearrangement links TRBV9 to TRBJ2-7, with unresolved D. V was trimmed by 0 bases and J by 3 bases, leaving 7 bases between them. Germline CDR1 and CDR2: SGDLS and YYNGEE. CDR3 size: 13 residues. The CDR3 region is CASSVAFDYEQYF. In DNA, the CDR3 is TGTGCCAGCAGCGTAGCTTTCGACTACGAGCAGTACTTC.

This chain connects TRBV5-1 to TRBJ2-7; unclear D gene. The ends were cut back, 2 bases at V and 4 bases at J, with 13 bases in the middle. Germline V gene data show CDR1 as SGHRS and CDR2 as YFSETQ. The CDR3 has 14 residues. The DNA for the CDR3 is TGCGCCAGCAGCTTTGCGCTGACGGCGTACGAGCAGTACTTC. It is translated as CASSFALTAYEQYF.

This clonotype came up a few times. The CDR3 region has the DNA TGCAGCGTTGTACCCACAGGGGCATGGACTGAAGCTTTCTTT. Its protein is CSVVPTGAWTEAFF. The gene calls are TRBV29-1 and TRBJ1-1; 7 positions match TRBD1. The CDR3 runs to 14 residues. Germline assignment: CDR1 SQVTM and CDR2 ANQGSEA. Trimming at V came to 4 bases and at J to 5 bases, leaving 10 bases not matched to a gene.

This sequence joins TRBV7-2 and TRBJ1-1, with 7 bases matching TRBD1. Per the germline V gene, CDR1 is SGHTA and CDR2 is FQGNSA. There are 15 residues in the CDR3. Trimming took 2 bases from V and 4 from J; bases not matched to a gene: 7. The CDR3 DNA sequence: TGTGCCAGCAGCTTAAGTCTGCAGGGGGGCACTGAAGCTTTCTTT. Protein product: CASSLSLQGGTEAFF.

This clonotype was found a few times. The V and J genes are TRBV29-1 and TRBJ2-2; no reliable D call. Germline V gives CDR1 SQVTM, CDR2 ANQGSEA. The CDR3 runs 15 residues. V was shortened by 4 bases and J by 0 bases, with 12 bases between the two germline ends. CDR3 protein: CSVGNRAANTGELFF. CDR3 coding DNA: TGCAGCGTTGGAAATAGGGCCGCGAACACCGGGGAGCTGTTTTTT.

This rearrangement joins TRBV5-1 to TRBJ1-2; TRBD1 might be the D (5 bases). CDR3 length: 15 residues. The germline V and J ends were trimmed by 3 bases and 2 bases, with 14 bases remaining between them. Germline V gene lookup returns CDR1 SGHRS and CDR2 YFSETQ. The CDR3 region has the DNA TGCGCCAGCAGCTGGCAGCAGGGCGGCAACTATGGCTACACCTTC. Translation: CASSWQQGGNYGYTF. Full variable domain (rest looked up from reference TRBV5-1 and TRBJ1-2): KAGVTQTPRYLIKTRGQQVTLSCSPISGHRSVSWYQQTPGQGLQFLFEYFSETQRNKGNFPGRFSGRQFSNSRSEMNVSTLELGDSALYLCASSWQQGGNYGYTFGSGTRLTVV.

The genes are TRBV20-1 and TRBJ1-4, with D possibly matching TRBD1 (6 bases). Germline V lookup: CDR1 DFQATT, CDR2 SNEGSKA (reference sequence). V gave up 1 base and J gave up 6 bases, with 12 bases separating them. The CDR3 loop spans 14 amino acids. The CDR3 protein is CSARVAGVDEKLFF. The CDR3 DNA follows: TGCAGTGCTAGAGTTGCAGGGGTAGATGAAAAACTGTTTTTT.

The chain employs TRBV27 and TRBJ1-1, with D perhaps matching TRBD1 (6 bases). Germline V gene data show CDR1 as MNHEY and CDR2 as SMNVEV (reference sequence). V was trimmed by 5 bases and J by 4 bases, leaving 17 bases between them. This CDR3 spans 15 amino acids. CDR3 protein: CASSLNSRGITEAFF. The CDR3 nucleotides read TGTGCCAGCAGTCTCAACTCCAGGGGTATCACTGAAGCTTTCTTT.

The chain recombines TRBV28 with TRBJ1-5; D perhaps matches TRBD1 (5 bases). The CDR3 has 14 amino acids. Trimming took off 5 bases at V and 8 bases at J, with 16 bases between the two ends. CDR1 and CDR2 from the germline V gene are MDHEN and SYDVKM. The CDR3: CASSPQGTLEPQHF. CDR3 DNA: TGTGCCAGCAGTCCCCAAGGGACCCTCGAGCCCCAGCATTTT.

This clonotype was counted many times. The V call is TRBV29-1, the J call TRBJ1-1, with D unclear. The CDR3 is 10 residues long. The V end was cut by 7 bases, the J end by 7 bases, with 10 bases between. Germline V gives CDR1 SQVTM, CDR2 ANQGSEA. This CDR3 reads CSGRTSEAFF. Written as DNA, the CDR3 is TGCAGCGGTCGGACGAGTGAAGCTTTCTTT.

A few counts support this clonotype. The rearrangement links TRBV5-1 to TRBJ2-7, with D unclear. Germline CDR1 and CDR2: SGHRS and YFSETQ. The CDR3 has 14 residues. V gave up 0 bases and J gave up 3 bases, with 10 bases separating them. This CDR3 reads CASSLDISNYEQYF. The CDR3 nucleotides are TGCGCCAGCAGCTTGGATATCAGCAACTACGAGCAGTACTTC.